These 10 T cell receptor beta chains were sequenced from one sample in a study of cytomegalovirus exposure and HLA in healthy donors. The study ran its PCR with 60 Vbeta and 13 Jbeta primers. Assay used: immunoSEQ multiplex PCR; TCRdb lists only in-frame clones, some missing. The sample comprises around 190,000 clones, 65% to 85% of which are singletons, and under 2% rests with the top ten. The sequencing sample was made of PBMCs. The origin of the receptors is a man in his forties in good health and CMV-seropositive.

This chain connects TRBV7-8 to TRBJ1-1; the match to TRBD1 covers 11 bases. There are 16 residues in the CDR3. V lost 5 bases, J lost 4 bases, and 9 bases stayed unmatched. Looked up from germline, CDR1 is SGHVS and CDR2 is FQNEAQ. The CDR3 here is CASSPSTGTGGTEAFF. The CDR3 coding sequence is TGTGCCAGCAGCCCTTCGACCGGGACAGGGGGCACTGAAGCTTTCTTT.

The chain employs TRBV19 and TRBJ2-7; TRBD1 is a possible D gene (6 bases). The CDR3 spans 15 residues. Trimming shortened V by 1 base and J by 6 bases, and 16 bases separated the two germline ends. Germline loops: CDR1 LNHDA, CDR2 SQIVND (reference sequence). CDR3 coding DNA: TGTGCCAGTAGTATAGTAGGGCAGGGGTTCGGCGAGCAGTACTTC. Protein sequence: CASSIVGQGFGEQYF.

The chain has TRBV7-7 and TRBJ2-1, with TRBD2 matching 13 bases. The V segment lost 5 bases and the J segment 0 bases; nucleotides outside the gene matches: 1. Looked up from germline, CDR1 is SSHAT and CDR2 is FNYEAQ (reference sequence). This CDR3 contains 16 residues. DNA of the CDR3: TGTGCCAGCAGCGGACTAGCGGGGGCCTCCTACAATGAGCAGTTCTTC. It codes for CASSGLAGASYNEQFF.

The J gene is TRBJ1-5, the V gene TRBV2; D uncertain. Germline V gene sequence: CDR1 SNHLY, CDR2 FYNNEI. Trimming removed 6 bases from V and 0 bases from J, with 12 bases in between. The CDR3 loop spans 15 amino acids. The CDR3 DNA reads TGTGCCAGCAGACGACGGAGTACTAGCAATCAGCCCCAGCATTTT. Translated, it gives CASRRRSTSNQPQHF.

The chain combines TRBV5-4 with TRBJ1-1, with TRBD1 as a possible D gene (5 bases). V was clipped by 0 bases and J by 3 bases, with 15 bases between them. CDR1 is SGHNT and CDR2 is YYREEE in the germline V gene (reference sequence). The length of the CDR3 is 16 residues. CDR3 region: CASSLVAARGDTEAFF. CDR3 sequence (DNA): TGTGCCAGCAGCTTGGTGGCAGCTCGGGGGGACACTGAAGCTTTCTTT.

V and J are TRBV9 and TRBJ2-7, with 7 bases identical to TRBD2. Trimming cost V 0 bases and J 4 bases; bases outside gene matches: 4. Germline V gives CDR1 SGDLS, CDR2 YYNGEE. The CDR3 contains 14 residues. The CDR3 DNA follows: TGTGCCAGCAGCGTAGCCCCTAGCGGTTACGAGCAGTACTTC. Translation: CASSVAPSGYEQYF.

Here the CDR3 DNA reads TGTGCCAGTAGTATAAGCCCGGACATCCCTAATCAGCCCCAGCATTTT. Encoded protein: CASSISPDIPNQPQHF. The J gene is TRBJ1-5, the V gene TRBV19, with TRBD1 as a possible D gene (5 bases). The V end lost 2 bases, the J end lost 4 bases, and 15 bases lay between the germline ends. CDR3 size: 16 residues. The germline V gene encodes CDR1 LNHDA and CDR2 SQIVND (reference sequence).

The gene calls are TRBV5-4 and TRBJ1-2; D is undetermined. V was shortened by 6 bases and J by 7 bases, with 25 bases between the two germline ends. Germline V CDR1 and CDR2: SGHNT, YYREEE (reference sequence). This CDR3 contains 16 residues. CDR3 nucleotides: TGTGCCAGCACCTCCGGGAGTGGGCACACGGAGGGTGGCTACACCTTC. It specifies CASTSGSGHTEGGYTF.

This rearrangement joins TRBV5-4 to TRBJ1-1, with D perhaps TRBD1 (6 bases). In germline, CDR1 is SGHNT, CDR2 YYREEE (reference sequence). The CDR3 extends over 13 amino acids. The V end lost 4 bases, the J end lost 1 base, and 8 bases lay between the germline ends. The CDR3 DNA reads TGTGCCAGCAGCCCGGGACAGAACACTGAAGCTTTCTTT. The encoded protein is CASSPGQNTEAFF.

About this clone: Other DNA sequences of this sample code for an identical CDR3. This sequence joins TRBV5-1 and TRBJ1-4; TRBD1 is a possible D gene (5 bases). CDR3 length: 14 residues. V lost 3 bases and J 0 bases, leaving 6 bases between the germline ends. Looked up from germline, CDR1 is SGHRS and CDR2 is YFSETQ. The CDR3 DNA reads as TGCGCCAGCAGCTCGACAGCAACTAATGAAAAACTGTTTTTT. This sequence encodes CASSSTATNEKLFF.